The entry below gives a single T cell receptor (beta chain) sequence along with its context. The data stem from a study of blood T cell repertoires in COVID-19. Germline CDR1 and CDR2: LGHNA and YNFKEQ. After removal of 3 bases from V and 5 bases from J, the junction contained 6 bases not matched to a gene. The CDR3 runs 16 residues. Method: immunoSEQ multiplex PCR; TCRdb's copy keeps in-frame clones and lacks some. The sample has about 46,000 clones, about 86% seen once. The sequenced sample was peripheral blood. The TCR was taken from a man between 60 and 75 years old with acute or convalescent COVID-19. The chain is built from TRBV4-2 and TRBJ2-1; 11 nucleotides line up with TRBD2. CDR3 bases: TGTGCCAGCAGCCACCATAGCGGGGGGGCCGACAATGAGCAGTTCTTC. This translates into CASSHHSGGADNEQFF.